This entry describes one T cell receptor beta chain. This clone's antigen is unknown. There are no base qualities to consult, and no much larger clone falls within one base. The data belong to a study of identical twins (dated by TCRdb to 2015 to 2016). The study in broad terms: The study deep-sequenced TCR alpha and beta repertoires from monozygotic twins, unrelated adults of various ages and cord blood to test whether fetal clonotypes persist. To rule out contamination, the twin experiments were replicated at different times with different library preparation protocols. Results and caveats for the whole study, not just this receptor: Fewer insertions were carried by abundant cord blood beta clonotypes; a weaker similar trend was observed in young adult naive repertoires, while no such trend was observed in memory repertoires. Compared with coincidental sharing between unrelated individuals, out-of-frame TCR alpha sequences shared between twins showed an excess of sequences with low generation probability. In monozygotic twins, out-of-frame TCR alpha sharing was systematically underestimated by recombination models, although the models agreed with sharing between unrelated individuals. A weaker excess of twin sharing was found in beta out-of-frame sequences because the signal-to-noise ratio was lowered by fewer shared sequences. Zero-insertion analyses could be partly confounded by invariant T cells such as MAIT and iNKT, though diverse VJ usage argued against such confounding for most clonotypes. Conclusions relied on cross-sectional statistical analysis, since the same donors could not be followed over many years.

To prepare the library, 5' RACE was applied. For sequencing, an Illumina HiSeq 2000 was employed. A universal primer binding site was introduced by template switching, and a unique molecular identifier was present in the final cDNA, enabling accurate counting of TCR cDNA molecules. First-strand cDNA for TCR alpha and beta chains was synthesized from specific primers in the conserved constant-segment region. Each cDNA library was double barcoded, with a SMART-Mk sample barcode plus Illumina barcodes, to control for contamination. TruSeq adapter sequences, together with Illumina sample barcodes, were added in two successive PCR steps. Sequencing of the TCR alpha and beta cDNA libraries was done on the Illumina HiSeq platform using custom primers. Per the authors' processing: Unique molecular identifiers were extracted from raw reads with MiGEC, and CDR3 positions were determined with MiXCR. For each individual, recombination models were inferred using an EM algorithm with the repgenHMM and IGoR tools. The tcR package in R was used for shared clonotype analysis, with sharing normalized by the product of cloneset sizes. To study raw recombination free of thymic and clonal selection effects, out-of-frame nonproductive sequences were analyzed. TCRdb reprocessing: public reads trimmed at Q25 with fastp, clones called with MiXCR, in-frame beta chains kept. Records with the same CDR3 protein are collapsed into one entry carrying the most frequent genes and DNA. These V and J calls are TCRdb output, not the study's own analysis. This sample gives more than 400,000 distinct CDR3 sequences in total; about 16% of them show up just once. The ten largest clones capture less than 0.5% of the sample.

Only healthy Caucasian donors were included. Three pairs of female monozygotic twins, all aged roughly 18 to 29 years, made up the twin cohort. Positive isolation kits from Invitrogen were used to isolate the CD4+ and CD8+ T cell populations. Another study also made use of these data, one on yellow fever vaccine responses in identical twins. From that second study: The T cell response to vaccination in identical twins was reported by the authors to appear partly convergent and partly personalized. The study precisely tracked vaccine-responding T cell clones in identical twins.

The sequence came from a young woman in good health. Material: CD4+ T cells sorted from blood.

The CDR3 has the sequence CASSLILAGAGELFF. The DNA sequence follows: TGTGCCAGCAGCTTGATACTAGCGGGAGCCGGGGAGCTGTTTTTT. Rearrangement joined TRBV5-6 to TRBJ2-2, with 11 middle bases fitting TRBD2. V is cut back by 1 base and J by 6 bases, with 2 bases in the junction unmatched. CDR3 length: 15 amino acids, cysteine to phenylalanine. Of the read, only the CDR3 DNA is kept; its 45 bases are in frame from base 1. From a lookup of the germline V gene, CDR1 and CDR2 are SGHDT and YYEEEE.